The 8 T cell receptor beta chains listed next were all sequenced from one sample in a study of OX40 agonist ivuxolimab in advanced cancers. Some clones are missing from TCRdb's copy, which holds only in-frame ones; the method was immunoSEQ multiplex PCR. The sample includes tens of thousands of clones, around 84% of them seen just once. The specimen was CD4+ or CD8+ T cells sorted from blood, collected in a trial of the OX40 agonist ivuxolimab. Receptor source: an adult with an advanced solid tumor such as melanoma, head and neck, liver or kidney cancer.

This chain links TRBV7-9 with TRBJ2-7; no firm D call. Germline CDR1 reads SEHNR; CDR2 reads FQNEAQ (reference sequence). Trimming pared 5 bases from V and 5 bases from J, leaving 13 bases between. The CDR3 has 13 amino acids. CDR3 nucleotide sequence: TGTGCCAGCAGCCAAGGTCAATGGGACGAGCAGTACTTC. Translated: CASSQGQWDEQYF.

The chain carries TRBV9 and TRBJ1-2, with no clear D. The CDR3 totals 13 residues. Looked up from germline, CDR1 is SGDLS and CDR2 is YYNGEE. V lost 0 bases and J lost 4, with 7 bases in between. DNA for the CDR3: TGTGCCAGCAGCGTAGACCGGGGCTATGGCTACACCTTC. This sequence encodes CASSVDRGYGYTF.

This clone was found a few times. The rearrangement links TRBV19 to TRBJ2-2; tentative D call: TRBD1 (6 bases). Trimming took off 4 bases at V and 1 base at J, with 7 bases between the two ends. CDR1 and CDR2 from the germline V gene are LNHDA and SQIVND (reference sequence). This CDR3 region has 14 residues. The CDR3, as DNA: TGTGCCAGTAGTACCAGGGGGAACACCGGGGAGCTGTTTTTT. Protein product: CASSTRGNTGELFF. The full variable domain, in which reference TRBV19 and TRBJ2-2 provide the parts outside the CDR3, is DGGITQSPKYLFRKEGQNVTLSCEQNLNHDAMYWYRQDPGQGLRLIYYSQIVNDFQKGDIAEGYSVSREKKESFPLTVTSAQKNPTAFYLCASSTRGNTGELFFGEGSRLTVL.

This chain joins TRBV7-2 and TRBJ1-1; a possible D gene is TRBD1 (5 bases). From germline, CDR1 is SGHTA and CDR2 FQGNSA. The CDR3 is 14 amino acids. Trimming took off 5 bases at V and 6 bases at J, with 16 bases between the two ends. For the CDR3, the DNA is TGTGCCAGCAGCCACCCCCAGGGATCCCCTGAAGCTTTCTTT. Translated: CASSHPQGSPEAFF. The whole variable domain, remainder taken from reference TRBV7-2 and TRBJ1-1, is GAGVSQSPSNKVTEKGKDVELRCDPISGHTALYWYRQSLGQGLEFLIYFQGNSAPDKSGLPSDRFSAERTGGSVSTLTIQRTQQEDSAVYLCASSHPQGSPEAFFGQGTRLTVV.

The gene calls are TRBV15 and TRBJ1-5; D remains ambiguous. The V end lost 5 bases, the J end lost 5 bases, and 7 bases lay between the germline ends. The CDR3 is made up of 12 amino acids. Germline V lookup: CDR1 LNHNV, CDR2 YYDKDF (reference sequence). DNA of the CDR3: TGTGCCACCAGCCGAGCTGATCAGCCCCAGCATTTT. Translation gives CATSRADQPQHF.

V and J are TRBV7-6 and TRBJ2-1; TRBD2 agrees at 9 bases. The CDR3 has 16 amino acids. After removal of 5 bases from V and 3 bases from J, the junction contained 8 bases not matched to a gene. From germline, CDR1 is SGHVS and CDR2 FNYEAQ. The CDR3 region has the DNA TGTGCCAGCAGCCCGGAGCGGGGGGCGGGCTACAATGAGCAGTTCTTC. This sequence encodes CASSPERGAGYNEQFF.

This clone was detected only a few times. CDR3 residues: CASSDNYGYTF. The CDR3 DNA follows: TGTGCCAGCAGCGACAACTATGGCTACACCTTC. The V and J genes are TRBV6-5 and TRBJ1-2, with D unresolved. Germline V gene sequence: CDR1 MNHEY, CDR2 SVGAGI. V dropped 6 bases and J dropped 2 bases, with 4 bases sitting between them. This CDR3 contains 11 residues.

This sequence joins TRBV7-2 and TRBJ1-1; D is uncertain. Germline V CDR1 and CDR2: SGHTA, FQGNSA. Trimming left V 4 bases short and J 3 bases short, with 6 bases between. The CDR3 runs 12 residues. DNA for the CDR3: TGTGCCAGCAGCTCACGCTACACTGAAGCTTTCTTT. Translated: CASSSRYTEAFF.